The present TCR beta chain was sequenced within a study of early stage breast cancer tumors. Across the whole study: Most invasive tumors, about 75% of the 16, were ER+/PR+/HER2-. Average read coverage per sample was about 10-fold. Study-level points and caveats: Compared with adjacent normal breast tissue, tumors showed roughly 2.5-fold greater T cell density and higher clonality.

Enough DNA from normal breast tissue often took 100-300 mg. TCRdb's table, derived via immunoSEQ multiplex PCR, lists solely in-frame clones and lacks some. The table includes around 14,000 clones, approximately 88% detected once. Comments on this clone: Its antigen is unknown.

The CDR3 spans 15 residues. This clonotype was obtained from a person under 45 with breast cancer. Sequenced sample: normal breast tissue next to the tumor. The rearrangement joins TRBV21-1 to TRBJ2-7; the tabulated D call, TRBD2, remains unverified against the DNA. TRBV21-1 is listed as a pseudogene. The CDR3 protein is CASSKEGGASYEQYF. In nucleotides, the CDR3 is TGTGCCAGCAGCAAAGAGGGGGGGGCCTCCTACGAGCAGTACTTC.